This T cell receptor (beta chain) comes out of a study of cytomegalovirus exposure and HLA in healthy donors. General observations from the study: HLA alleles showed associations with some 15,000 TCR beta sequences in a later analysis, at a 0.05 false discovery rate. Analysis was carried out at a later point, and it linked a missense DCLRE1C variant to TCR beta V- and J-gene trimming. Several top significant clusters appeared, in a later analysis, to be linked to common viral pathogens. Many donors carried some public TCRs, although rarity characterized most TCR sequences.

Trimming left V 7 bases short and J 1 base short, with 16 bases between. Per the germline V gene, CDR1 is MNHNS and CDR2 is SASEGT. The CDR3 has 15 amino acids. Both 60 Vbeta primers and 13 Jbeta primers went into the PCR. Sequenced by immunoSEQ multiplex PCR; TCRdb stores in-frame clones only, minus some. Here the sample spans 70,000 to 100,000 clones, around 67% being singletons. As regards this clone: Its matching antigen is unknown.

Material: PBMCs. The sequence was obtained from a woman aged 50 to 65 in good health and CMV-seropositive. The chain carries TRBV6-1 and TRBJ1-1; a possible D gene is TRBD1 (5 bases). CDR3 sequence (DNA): TGTGCCAGCATACCCCCGGGGGGGACGAACACTGAAGCTTTCTTT. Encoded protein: CASIPPGGTNTEAFF.